A single sample is the source of the 32 T cell receptor beta chains below, sequenced in a study of response to subunit inactivated influenza vaccine. MiXCR was run by TCRdb on the RT-PCR reads, yielding one entry per CDR3 protein. The top ten hold 10% to 13% of the sample, which has more than 700,000 distinct CDR3 sequences, roughly 20% seen once. This material consisted of PBMCs from blood, taken less than 6 days after vaccination. These receptors originate from a man aged 50-59 years who received an inactivated influenza vaccine.

This clonotype has just a few counts. J is TRBJ2-2 and V is TRBV29-1; TRBD1 matches 8 bases. This CDR3 contains 11 residues. V trimming: 8 bases; J trimming: 6 bases; junction bases outside the gene matches: 2. Germline CDR1 is SQVTM and CDR2 is ANQGSEA. The CDR3 region is CSIQGAGELFF. Written as DNA, the CDR3 is TGCAGCATACAGGGGGCCGGGGAGCTGTTTTTT.

This clonotype came up many times. The chain uses TRBV6-2 or TRBV6-3 and TRBJ2-6; TRBD1 or TRBD2 may be the D gene (5 bases each). Germline V CDR1 and CDR2: MNHEY, SVGEGT. This CDR3 has 18 amino acids. The germline V and J ends were trimmed by 6 bases and 0 bases, with 18 bases remaining between them. CDR3 DNA: TGTGCCAGCAGACGACGCTGGGACGGTTACTCTGGGGCCAACGTCCTGACTTTC. It encodes CASRRRWDGYSGANVLTF.

V and J are TRBV11-2 and TRBJ2-4; D tentatively reads TRBD1 or TRBD2 (5 bases each). The CDR3 totals 18 residues. V shed 5 bases and J shed 0 bases, with 20 bases lying between them. Germline V CDR1 and CDR2: SGHAT, FQNNGV. In nucleotides, the CDR3 is TGTGCCAGCAGCCCCACCCGTTACCCCGGGACAGCCAAAAACATTCAGTACTTC. Amino acids: CASSPTRYPGTAKNIQYF.

This clonotype was found many times. The V gene is TRBV20-1, the J gene TRBJ2-5; either TRBD1 or TRBD2 may fit D (5 bases each). V was clipped by 2 bases and J by 5 bases, with 18 bases between them. Germline CDR1 and CDR2: DFQATT and SNEGSKA (reference sequence). The CDR3 runs 15 residues. The CDR3 sequence is CSARIGSGLAETQYF. As DNA, the CDR3 is TGCAGTGCTAGAATAGGATCGGGGCTCGCGGAGACCCAGTACTTC.

This clonotype was observed many times. The chain carries TRBV12-3 or TRBV12-4 and TRBJ1-4; D remains ambiguous. Trimming took off 7 bases at V and 0 bases at J, with 3 bases between the two ends. This CDR3 has 12 amino acids. CDR3 region: CASTATNEKLFF. The CDR3, as DNA: TGTGCCAGCACTGCAACTAATGAAAAACTGTTTTTT.

This clonotype has only a few counts. The chain couples TRBV29-1 to TRBJ2-3; TRBD2 matches at 9 bases. The CDR3 contains 15 residues. Germline V gives CDR1 SQVTM, CDR2 ANQGSEA. Germline trimming cut 7 bases from V and 0 bases from J; bases unmatched to any gene: 8. Written as DNA, the CDR3 is TGCAGCGGCACCGGGCGGGGGGGCAGCACAGATACGCAGTATTTT. Its translation: CSGTGRGGSTDTQYF.

Here the CDR3 reads CSVVYQGRGMETQYF. The DNA of the CDR3 is TGCAGCGTTGTATATCAGGGCAGGGGTATGGAGACCCAGTACTTC. The chain combines TRBV29-1 with TRBJ2-5; D possibly corresponds to TRBD1 (6 bases). This CDR3 is 15 amino acids long. The V gene's germline CDR1 is SQVTM and CDR2 ANQGSEA. Trimming removed 4 bases from V and 5 bases from J, with 20 bases in between.

The chain uses TRBV6-5 and TRBJ1-4; D is uncertain. CDR1 MNHEY and CDR2 SVGAGI come from the germline V gene. Trimming pared 4 bases from V and 4 bases from J, leaving 13 bases between. The CDR3 totals 15 residues. In DNA, the CDR3 is TGTGCCAGCAGTTTTACGTGGGAGAATAATGAAAAACTGTTTTTT. It translates to CASSFTWENNEKLFF.

A few counts support this clonotype. V gene TRBV24-1 combines with J gene TRBJ2-5; no clear D gene. V lost 2 bases to trimming and J lost 3 bases, with 12 bases between them. The length of the CDR3 is 15 residues. Germline V gene data show CDR1 as KGHDR and CDR2 as SFDVKD. This CDR3 reads CATSDSSFQKETQYF. DNA for the CDR3: TGTGCCACCAGTGATTCCTCTTTCCAAAAAGAGACCCAGTACTTC.

With respect to this clonotype: A much larger clone sits a single nucleotide away, making a read error possible. The chain employs TRBV12-3 or TRBV12-4 and TRBJ2-7, with unresolved D. V lost 6 bases, J lost 0 bases, and 12 bases lay in between. The CDR3 totals 14 residues. The CDR3 DNA reads as TGTGCCAGCAGCTCTCATGGACCCTCCTACGAGCAGTACTTC. Translating gives CASSSHGPSYEQYF.

This clonotype was picked up many times. The rearrangement uses TRBV5-1 and TRBJ2-5, with D tentatively TRBD1 or TRBD2 (5 bases each). Trimming took 3 bases from V and 5 from J, leaving 14 bases between them. This CDR3 region has 14 residues. Germline CDR1 SGHRS, CDR2 YFSETQ. As DNA, the CDR3 is TGCGCCAGCAGCTGGAGGACTGAGGGGGAGACCCAGTACTTC. This encodes CASSWRTEGETQYF.

This rearrangement joins TRBV25-1 to TRBJ1-2; no definite D call. The CDR3 loop spans 15 amino acids. Germline assignment: CDR1 MGHDK and CDR2 SYGVNS. V was shortened by 2 bases and J by 7 bases, with 17 bases between the two germline ends. CDR3: CASSEGGRRFSGYTF. The CDR3 DNA follows: TGTGCCAGCAGTGAAGGAGGGCGGCGATTTTCTGGCTACACCTTC.

DNA for the CDR3: TGTGCCAGCGGACTAGCGGGAGGCCATGAGCAGTTCTTC. It encodes CASGLAGGHEQFF. This rearrangement joins TRBV6-2 or TRBV6-3 to TRBJ2-1; 14 bases are shared with TRBD2. This CDR3 region has 13 residues. The germline V gene encodes CDR1 MNHEY and CDR2 SVGEGT. With 8 bases clipped from V and 8 bases from J, the junction kept 2 bases outside the gene matches.

This clonotype was recorded many times. The chain is built from TRBV12-3 or TRBV12-4 and TRBJ1-4, with D perhaps TRBD1 (6 bases). The CDR3 runs 14 residues. The V end was cut by 3 bases, the J end by 4 bases, with 9 bases between. The CDR3 here is CASSFGQRNEKLFF. The CDR3 DNA sequence: TGTGCCAGCAGTTTCGGACAGCGTAATGAAAAACTGTTTTTT.

The rearrangement joins TRBV7-9 to TRBJ1-1; 7 bases are shared with TRBD1. This CDR3 comprises 13 residues. V was clipped by 5 bases and J by 4 bases; unmatched bases: 4. Germline CDR1 SEHNR, CDR2 FQNEAQ (reference sequence). In nucleotides, the CDR3 is TGTGCCAGCAGCGACACAGGGGCCACTGAAGCTTTCTTT. As protein: CASSDTGATEAFF.

The V and J genes are TRBV5-6 and TRBJ1-1, with 9 bases aligning to TRBD1. Trimming cost V 10 bases and J 1 base; bases outside gene matches: 8. Germline CDR1 reads SGHDT; CDR2 reads YYEEEE. The CDR3 is 14 residues long. The CDR3 DNA sequence: TGTGCCGGGCGTAGGACAGGGGCGAACACTGAAGCTTTCTTT. This translates into CAGRRTGANTEAFF.

The V call is TRBV10-3, the J call TRBJ2-7; D might be TRBD2 (6 bases). The germline V and J ends were trimmed by 4 bases and 3 bases, with 10 bases remaining between them. Germline CDR1 and CDR2: ENHRY and SYGVKD. The CDR3 spans 13 residues. CDR3 DNA sequence: TGTGCCATCAGTGGGGGGACTCGCTACGAGCAGTACTTC. Amino acid sequence: CAISGGTRYEQYF.

The table lists this clonotype with many counts. This sequence joins TRBV12-3 or TRBV12-4 and TRBJ2-1; 16 nucleotides line up with TRBD2. After removal of 0 bases from V and 3 bases from J, the junction contained 11 bases not matched to a gene. This CDR3 region has 21 residues. This chain's CDR3 is CASSLATGGLAGGVGYNEQFF. The CDR3 bases are TGTGCCAGCAGTTTAGCGACCGGGGGACTAGCGGGAGGGGTAGGCTACAATGAGCAGTTCTTC.

The J gene is TRBJ2-7, the V gene TRBV4-1; 9 bases align to TRBD1. Trimming cost V 3 bases and J 0 bases; bases outside gene matches: 9. This CDR3 region has 17 residues. Germline CDR1 and CDR2: MGHRA and YSYEKL. CDR3 in DNA: TGCGCCAGCAGCCAGCTTGCCCAGGGACAGGGCTCCTACGAGCAGTACTTC. It is translated as CASSQLAQGQGSYEQYF.

This chain joins TRBV25-1 and TRBJ1-6; D is uncertain. Germline-derived CDR1 and CDR2 are MGHDK and SYGVNS. Trimming stripped 8 bases from V and 1 base from J, with 9 bases between. The CDR3 totals 14 residues. The CDR3 region is CASGPRSYNSPLHF. The DNA for the CDR3 is TGTGCCAGCGGGCCTAGATCCTATAATTCACCCCTCCACTTT.

The CDR3 bases are TGTGCCAGCAGCGTAGACTCAAGCGGGAGTTCGAACAATGAGCAGTTCTTC. The encoded protein is CASSVDSSGSSNNEQFF. The chain carries TRBV9 and TRBJ2-1, with 8 positions matching TRBD2. The V gene's germline CDR1 is SGDLS and CDR2 YYNGEE. After removal of 0 bases from V and 5 bases from J, the junction contained 10 bases not matched to a gene. The CDR3 has 17 amino acids.

This clonotype was seen only a few times. J is TRBJ2-1 and V is TRBV10-3, with TRBD2 matching 11 bases. Trimming at V came to 6 bases and at J to 5 bases, leaving 6 bases not matched to a gene. This CDR3 spans 15 amino acids. CDR1 is ENHRY, CDR2 SYGVKD, per germline. DNA of the CDR3: TGTGCCATCAGAGAGACGGGACTAGCGGACAATGAGCAGTTCTTC. This sequence encodes CAIRETGLADNEQFF.

This clonotype has a single count. The rearrangement joins TRBV6-1 to TRBJ1-4; D uncertain. In germline, CDR1 is MNHNS, CDR2 SASEGT. There are 14 residues in the CDR3. Trimming removed 6 bases at V and 7 bases at J, with 15 bases between. The CDR3 DNA sequence: TGTGCCAGCAGCCGCGAGGAGACGAGTGAAAAACTGTTTTTT. It codes for CASSREETSEKLFF.

The chain couples TRBV28 to TRBJ2-7, with TRBD1 identical over 9 bases. The trim removed 5 bases at V and 3 bases at J, leaving 5 bases unmatched. The length of the CDR3 is 14 residues. CDR1 and CDR2 (germline): MDHEN, SYDVKM. The CDR3 DNA reads TGTGCCAGCAGTGGGAGGACAGGGGTCTACGAGCAGTACTTC. Residues: CASSGRTGVYEQYF.

This clonotype was counted ten times or more. V usage is TRBV6-5 and J usage is TRBJ2-1; no reliable D call. Trimming removed 6 bases from V and 3 bases from J, with 3 bases in between. This CDR3 has 11 amino acids. The germline V gene has CDR1 MNHEY and CDR2 SVGAGI. The CDR3 region has the DNA TGTGCCAGCAGGGTCTACAATGAGCAGTTCTTC. This encodes CASRVYNEQFF.

This clonotype was seen only a few times. The J gene is TRBJ1-2, the V gene TRBV4-1; D might be TRBD1 (5 bases). Germline-derived CDR1 and CDR2 are MGHRA and YSYEKL. V gave up 1 base and J gave up 2 bases, with 8 bases separating them. There are 14 residues in the CDR3. CDR3 nucleotides: TGCGCCAGCAGCCAAGGGTGGGGCAACTATGGCTACACCTTC. It translates to CASSQGWGNYGYTF.

Only a few counts were recorded for this clonotype. The V and J genes are TRBV4-1 and TRBJ1-2; 9 bases are a match to TRBD1. Germline values: CDR1 MGHRA, CDR2 YSYEKL. After removal of 3 bases from V and 6 bases from J, the junction contained 5 bases not matched to a gene. The CDR3 sequence is 14 residues long. CDR3 region: CASSQTGTGHGYTF. The DNA of the CDR3 is TGCGCCAGCAGCCAGACCGGGACAGGGCATGGCTACACCTTC.

This clonotype has just a few counts. The rearrangement joins TRBV12-3 or TRBV12-4 to TRBJ2-7; D is unresolved. There are 14 residues in the CDR3. V lost 5 bases to trimming and J lost 1 base, with 12 bases between them. The CDR3, as DNA: TGTGCCAGCAGTCCAACACTGGTATCCTACGAGCAGTACTTC. Translated: CASSPTLVSYEQYF.

The V call is TRBV9, the J call TRBJ2-3; D not certain. The CDR3 length is 15 residues. V lost 4 bases to trimming and J lost 4 bases, with 16 bases between them. Germline V gene data show CDR1 as SGDLS and CDR2 as YYNGEE. Written as DNA, the CDR3 is TGTGCCAGCAGCACCCGACCAGATCGCGCAGATACGCAGTATTTT. Translation: CASSTRPDRADTQYF. The full variable domain, its missing parts supplied by reference TRBV9 and TRBJ2-3, is DSGVTQTPKHLITATGQRVTLRCSPRSGDLSVYWYQQSLDQGLQFLIQYYNGEERAKGNILERFSAQQFPDLHSELNLSSLELGDSALYFCASSTRPDRADTQYFGPGTRLTVL.

This rearrangement joins TRBV29-1 to TRBJ2-7; possible D gene TRBD2, 7 bases. This CDR3 comprises 15 residues. The V gene lost 8 bases and the J gene lost 2 bases, with 22 bases spanning the gap. Germline CDR1 SQVTM, CDR2 ANQGSEA. CDR3 nucleotides: TGCAGCTTTGGAGGTCCTAGGGGGGGCCCCTACGAGCAGTACTTC. It yields the protein CSFGGPRGGPYEQYF.

The chain links TRBV12-3 or TRBV12-4 to TRBJ2-3; 9 nucleotides align to TRBD2. The CDR3 loop spans 15 amino acids. Trimming cost V 6 bases and J 0 bases; bases outside gene matches: 4. CDR3 region: CASRSSGTSTDTQYF. The CDR3 bases are TGTGCCAGCAGATCTAGCGGGACTAGCACAGATACGCAGTATTTT.

This clonotype has a handful of counts. The rearrangement joins TRBV20-1 to TRBJ2-3, with D maybe TRBD1 (6 bases). There are 13 residues in the CDR3. The germline gives CDR1 DFQATT, CDR2 SNEGSKA (reference sequence). Trimming left V 6 bases short and J 7 bases short, with 17 bases between. In nucleotides, the CDR3 is TGCAGTGCACAGGGTTCCCCCGGTCATACGCAGTATTTT. Translated, it gives CSAQGSPGHTQYF.